One sample yielded the 20 T cell receptor beta chains listed below, sequenced in a study of CD8 T cells in ankylosing spondylitis. TCRdb processed the 5' RACE reads anew with MiXCR; each CDR3 protein has one entry. The sample has roughly 120,000 distinct CDR3 sequences, roughly an eighth seen once. The sample was blood, either unsorted or a sorted T cell fraction (not recorded which). The receptor set was obtained from a female donor with ankylosing spondylitis or in good health (not recorded which).

This clonotype was observed a handful of times. The chain carries TRBV20-1 and TRBJ2-5; perhaps TRBD2 as D (5 bases). Germline-derived CDR1 and CDR2 are DFQATT and SNEGSKA (reference sequence). Trimming removed 5 bases from V and 1 base from J, with 14 bases in between. CDR3 length equals 14 residues. The CDR3 DNA reads as TGCAGTGCTCCCGTAGGAGGCCTCCAAGAGACCCAGTACTTC. Protein: CSAPVGGLQETQYF.

The sample holds many counts of this clonotype. The chain joins TRBV4-1 to TRBJ2-1; no definite D call. From germline, CDR1 is MGHRA and CDR2 YSYEKL. The CDR3 length is 13 residues. The V and J ends lost 4 bases and 9 bases respectively, with 13 bases between them. The CDR3 nucleotides read TGCGCCAGCAGCCTTAATAGTGGAATTGAGCAGTTCTTC. Encoded protein: CASSLNSGIEQFF.

The table lists this clonotype with many counts. The chain carries TRBV7-2 and TRBJ2-1; 12 bases line up with TRBD2. The junction had 8 bases not matched to a gene; V was cut back by 5 bases and J by 9 bases. The CDR3 consists of 15 residues. CDR1 and CDR2 from the germline V gene are SGHTA and FQGNSA. The CDR3 is CASSPLAGGLGEQFF. In DNA, the CDR3 is TGTGCCAGCAGCCCGCTAGCGGGGGGGTTGGGTGAGCAGTTCTTC.

This clonotype was counted at least ten times. The chain employs TRBV4-2 and TRBJ2-1; TRBD2 matches 9 bases. The CDR3 consists of 16 residues. Germline V gene lookup returns CDR1 LGHNA and CDR2 YNFKEQ. Germline trimming cut 2 bases from V and 4 bases from J; bases unmatched to any gene: 6. As DNA, the CDR3 is TGTGCCAGCAGCCAACAGCCTAGCGGGACATACAATGAGCAGTTCTTC. Protein: CASSQQPSGTYNEQFF.

The chain couples TRBV7-2 to TRBJ2-1, with TRBD2 matching 11 bases. After removal of 5 bases from V and 8 bases from J, the junction contained 11 bases not matched to a gene. CDR1 and CDR2 from the germline V gene are SGHTA and FQGNSA. CDR3 length equals 16 residues. CDR3 in DNA: TGTGCCAGCAGCCCCGCTAGCGGGGGGACCCCCTATGAGCAGTTCTTC. Translating it yields CASSPASGGTPYEQFF.

This clonotype was recorded at least ten times. CDR3 sequence reads: CASSLGWQSTYEQYF. The CDR3 DNA reads TGCGCCAGCAGCTTGGGATGGCAGAGTACCTACGAGCAGTACTTC. The chain is built from TRBV5-1 and TRBJ2-7, with D unresolved. Germline loops: CDR1 SGHRS, CDR2 YFSETQ. Trimming took 0 bases from V and 2 from J, leaving 12 bases between them. This CDR3 spans 15 amino acids.

This clonotype was picked up many times. V and J are TRBV6-5 and TRBJ2-1; TRBD2 might be the D (6 bases). This CDR3 comprises 15 residues. Germline assignment: CDR1 MNHEY and CDR2 SVGAGI. Trimming took 0 bases from V and 7 from J, leaving 13 bases between them. Here the CDR3 DNA reads TGTGCCAGCAGTTACTCCCGGGTGGGGAGGAATGAGCAGTTCTTC. Translated: CASSYSRVGRNEQFF.

This clonotype was recorded many times. The chain recombines TRBV29-1 with TRBJ2-4, with TRBD1 identical over 7 bases. This CDR3 spans 19 amino acids. V dropped 0 bases and J dropped 0; count of bases not matched to a gene: 14. The germline V gene has CDR1 SQVTM and CDR2 ANQGSEA. Here the CDR3 reads CSVEDRGRGTGLAKNIQYF. The CDR3 nucleotides are TGCAGCGTTGAAGATCGTGGCAGGGGGACCGGGCTAGCCAAAAACATTCAGTACTTC. Full variable domain (outside the CDR3, taken from reference TRBV29-1 and TRBJ2-4): SAVISQKPSRDICQRGTSLTIQCQVDSQVTMMFWYRQQPGQSLTLIATANQGSEATYESGFVIDKFPISRPNLTFSTLTVSNMSPEDSSIYLCSVEDRGRGTGLAKNIQYFGAGTRLSVL.

The chain employs TRBV5-1 and TRBJ2-5; D perhaps matches TRBD2 (5 bases). CDR1 is SGHRS, CDR2 YFSETQ, per germline. The CDR3 totals 14 residues. Trimming stripped 0 bases from V and 2 bases from J, with 8 bases between. CDR3: CASSLGTPQETQYF. The CDR3 bases are TGCGCCAGCAGCTTGGGGACTCCTCAAGAGACCCAGTACTTC. Full variable domain (missing parts from reference TRBV5-1 and TRBJ2-5): KAGVTQTPRYLIKTRGQQVTLSCSPISGHRSVSWYQQTPGQGLQFLFEYFSETQRNKGNFPGRFSGRQFSNSRSEMNVSTLELGDSALYLCASSLGTPQETQYFGPGTRLLVL.

This clonotype was seen ten or more times. V and J are TRBV29-1 and TRBJ2-7, with D perhaps TRBD1 (6 bases). The ends were cut back, 6 bases at V and 0 bases at J, with 12 bases in the middle. Germline V lookup: CDR1 SQVTM, CDR2 ANQGSEA. The CDR3 covers 13 residues. The CDR3 loop reads CSVARGHSYEQYF. DNA for the CDR3: TGCAGCGTCGCCAGGGGCCACTCCTACGAGCAGTACTTC.

The table lists this clonotype with many counts. The V call is TRBV7-6, the J call TRBJ1-1; D gene uncertain. Trimming took off 5 bases at V and 0 bases at J, with 10 bases between the two ends. The CDR3 loop spans 14 amino acids. The germline gives CDR1 SGHVS, CDR2 FNYEAQ. CDR3 loop: CASSPGLMNTEAFF. CDR3 nucleotide sequence: TGTGCCAGCAGCCCGGGTCTTATGAACACTGAAGCTTTCTTT.

V is TRBV5-1 and J is TRBJ2-1, with 7 bases aligning to TRBD2. The V segment lost 0 bases and the J segment 8 bases; nucleotides outside the gene matches: 2. The germline gives CDR1 SGHRS, CDR2 YFSETQ. This CDR3 has 13 amino acids. CDR3 protein: CASSLEREDEQFF. CDR3 coding DNA: TGCGCCAGCAGCTTGGAACGGGAGGATGAGCAGTTCTTC.

This clonotype showed up just once. The chain couples TRBV5-1 to TRBJ1-1, with 7 bases matching TRBD1. J lost 4 bases, V lost 4 bases, and 7 bases had no gene match. The germline gives CDR1 SGHRS, CDR2 YFSETQ. The CDR3 runs 14 residues. This CDR3 is CASSVGGRSTEAFF. DNA of the CDR3: TGCGCCAGCAGCGTAGGGGGCAGATCCACTGAAGCTTTCTTT.

This clonotype was counted at least ten times. The chain joins TRBV12-3 or TRBV12-4 to TRBJ2-4, with D hard to call. The V and J ends lost 3 bases and 5 bases respectively, with 11 bases between them. The CDR3 runs to 14 residues. CDR3: CASSFGQEQNIQYF. The CDR3 DNA is TGTGCCAGCAGTTTTGGGCAGGAGCAAAACATTCAGTACTTC.

This clonotype has only a few counts. This rearrangement joins TRBV12-3 or TRBV12-4 to TRBJ2-5; no clear D gene. This CDR3 is built from 13 residues. Trimming left V 6 bases short and J 2 bases short, with 10 bases between. The CDR3 loop is CASSLQIQETQYF. The CDR3, as DNA: TGTGCCAGCAGCCTACAGATTCAAGAGACCCAGTACTTC.

This clonotype was counted ten times or more. J is TRBJ2-1 and V is TRBV6-1, with 9 bases lining up with TRBD1. J lost 6 bases, V lost 4 bases, and 4 bases had no gene match. The CDR3 extends over 14 amino acids. Germline V gene lookup returns CDR1 MNHNS and CDR2 SASEGT. CDR3 sequence (DNA): TGTGCCAGCAGTGTTAGGGACAGGGCCAATGAGCAGTTCTTC. Translation: CASSVRDRANEQFF.

Many counts were recorded for this clonotype. The genes are TRBV20-1 and TRBJ2-1, with 14 bases identical to TRBD2. Germline V lookup: CDR1 DFQATT, CDR2 SNEGSKA (reference sequence). The CDR3 is made up of 15 amino acids. V shed 6 bases and J 9 bases; nucleotides not matched to a gene: 10. CDR3 amino acids: CSADPGTSGSGEQFF. The CDR3, as DNA: TGCAGTGCCGACCCCGGGACTAGCGGGAGCGGTGAGCAGTTCTTC.

There are many counts of this clonotype. This chain's CDR3 is CASSRDPGQTTGELFF. The CDR3 nucleotides read TGTGCCAGCAGCCGAGATCCGGGACAGACCACCGGGGAGCTGTTTTTT. This rearrangement joins TRBV4-2 to TRBJ2-2, with TRBD1 matching over 7 bases. CDR1 and CDR2 (germline): LGHNA, YNFKEQ. The CDR3 covers 16 residues. Trimming removed 4 bases from V and 4 bases from J; junction bases left unmatched: 9.

This clonotype was detected many times. V and J are TRBV5-1 and TRBJ2-7, with unresolved D. The CDR3 extends over 13 amino acids. Trimming removed 0 bases from V and 6 bases from J, with 10 bases in between. Germline V gene lookup returns CDR1 SGHRS and CDR2 YFSETQ. CDR3 sequence (DNA): TGCGCCAGCAGCTTGGATGTGTTAGGCGAGCAGTACTTC. This encodes CASSLDVLGEQYF.

In its sample, this clonotype was seen many times. V and J are TRBV11-2 and TRBJ1-1; D unclear. The V gene's germline CDR1 is SGHAT and CDR2 FQNNGV. This CDR3 region has 15 residues. V shed 0 bases and J shed 1 base, with 9 bases lying between them. CDR3 DNA sequence: TGTGCCAGCAGCTTAGACCCCTCAGGGAACACTGAAGCTTTCTTT. Amino acids: CASSLDPSGNTEAFF.